The 5 T cell receptor beta chains listed next were all sequenced from one sample in a study of cytomegalovirus exposure and HLA in healthy donors. The PCR ran on 60 Vbeta and 13 Jbeta primers. Sequenced by immunoSEQ multiplex PCR; TCRdb stores in-frame clones only, minus some. The sample has approximately 100,000 clones, about 83% seen once. The sequenced sample was PBMCs. All receptors come from a man in his 60s in good health and CMV-seropositive.

The chain employs TRBV29-1 and TRBJ1-4; D perhaps matches TRBD1 (6 bases). The germline gives CDR1 SQVTM, CDR2 ANQGSEA. The V end was cut by 5 bases, the J end by 7 bases, with 11 bases between. This CDR3 has 12 amino acids. CDR3 loop: CSVRRGGEKLFF. The CDR3 coding sequence is TGCAGCGTTCGAAGGGGGGGTGAAAAACTGTTTTTT.

The chain couples TRBV27 to TRBJ1-2, with 8 bases identical to TRBD1. The CDR3 sequence is 13 residues long. From germline, CDR1 is MNHEY and CDR2 SMNVEV (reference sequence). V gave up 6 bases and J gave up 4 bases; unmatched junction bases: 4. CDR3 DNA: TGTGCCAGCAGCGACAGGGGTGCCTATGGCTACACCTTC. Protein sequence: CASSDRGAYGYTF.

V and J are TRBV6-4 and TRBJ1-5; 7 nucleotides match TRBD1. Germline loops: CDR1 MRHNA, CDR2 SNTAGT. The CDR3 is 12 amino acids. CDR3 amino acids: CAGQYTNQPQHF. CDR3 bases: TGTGCGGGACAGTACACCAATCAGCCCCAGCATTTT.

This clone was seen only once. J is TRBJ2-2 and V is TRBV5-6; 10 nucleotides agree with TRBD1. Trimming took 4 bases from V and 7 from J; bases not matched to a gene: 10. Germline V lookup: CDR1 SGHDT, CDR2 YYEEEE. CDR3 length: 16 residues. The DNA for the CDR3 is TGTGCCAGCAGCAAAACGGGACAGGGGATCGGCGGGGAGCTGTTTTTT. It is translated as CASSKTGQGIGGELFF. The whole variable domain, remainder taken from reference TRBV5-6 and TRBJ2-2, is DAGVTQSPTHLIKTRGQQVTLRCSPKSGHDTVSWYQQALGQGPQFIFQYYEEEERQRGNFPDRFSGHQFPNYSSELNVNALLLGDSALYLCASSKTGQGIGGELFFGEGSRLTVL.

This clone has just one count. J is TRBJ2-1 and V is TRBV5-6; D is possibly TRBD2 (5 bases). The CDR3 is 12 amino acids. CDR1 SGHDT and CDR2 YYEEEE come from the germline V gene. Trimming removed 2 bases from V and 9 bases from J, with 9 bases in between. CDR3 in amino acids: CASSFSRGEQFF. The CDR3 nucleotides are TGTGCCAGCAGCTTCAGTCGGGGTGAGCAGTTCTTC.